Described below is a single TCR beta chain sequence and its context. These data come from a study of blood T cell repertoires in COVID-19. Study-level background: COVID-19 samples from acute and convalescent phases originated in the United States, Italy and Spain.

Participants, about 18 to 90 years old, spanned approximately 26 US areas. In the authors' methods: Scientists estimated how many nucleated cells there were by amplifying reference gene primers. Some clones are missing from TCRdb's copy, which holds only in-frame ones; the method was immunoSEQ multiplex PCR. That table gives V, J and clone size, and the DNA gave D and trimming. The sample includes approximately 250,000 clones, over 80% of them seen just once. The CDR3 is made up of 16 amino acids. Trimming at V came to 4 bases and at J to 2 bases, leaving 10 bases not matched to a gene. Germline lookup yields CDR1 KGHSH and CDR2 LQKENI.

The receptor was derived from a woman aged 40-49 years who had been exposed to COVID-19. The specimen was PBMCs or T cells enriched from blood (not recorded which). The V and J genes are TRBV18 and TRBJ1-2; 7 nucleotides agree with TRBD1. CDR3 in DNA: TGTGCCAGCTCACAATCTATCGGACAGGAGAACTATGGCTACACCTTC. Residues: CASSQSIGQENYGYTF.